Presented here are 31 T cell receptor delta chains from one specimen sequenced in a study of γδ T cells in repeated Plasmodium falciparum infection. TCRdb re-processed the multiplex PCR reads via CATT. There are some 100,000 delta-chain clones in the sample; under 1.5% occur only once, and around 8.5% lies in the top ten. Gammadelta T cells were flow-sorted from PBMC into Vgamma9/Vdelta2+ and Vdelta2-negative populations for bulk analysis. Sequenced input: gamma-delta T cells from blood. These receptors were obtained from a pool of human donors (malaria-infected and uninfected, not separated).

This clone came up a few times. The translation of this DNA and the TCRdb protein of a much larger clone differ at residue 5, probably owing to a read error; the protein shown here is translated from the DNA. The V gene is TRDV1, the J gene TRDJ1, with D tentatively TRDD3 (5 bases). CDR3 length equals 19 residues. Germline-derived CDR1 and CDR2 are TSWWSYY and QGS. Trimming cost V 5 bases and J 0 bases, with 25 bases left between them. CDR3 loop: CALGKRSEFFWAYTDKLIF. The CDR3 bases are TGTGCTCTTGGGAAAAGGTCCGAGTTCTTCTGGGCGTACACCGATAAACTCATCTTT.

This clone was seen at least ten times. A far larger clone lies a single base away; this is likely a read error. Additional DNA sequences in this sample encode the identical CDR3. V gene TRDV1 combines with J gene TRDJ1; D call uncertain. Trimming shortened V by 3 bases and J by 5 bases, and 25 bases separated the two germline ends. CDR3 length: 18 residues. Germline loops: CDR1 TSWWSYY, CDR2 QGS. Written as DNA, the CDR3 is TGTGCTCTTGGGGACCTTAGTCCAATCCCTTTGGCGGCTGATAAACTCATCTTT. Translating it yields CALGDLSPIPLAADKLIF.

This clone was seen only a few times. The TCRdb record carries a much larger clone's protein, which differs from this DNA's translation at residue 17; a read error is the likely cause, and the protein listed here is the DNA translation. The chain combines TRDV1 with TRDJ1; TRDD3 aligns across 9 bases. Here the J gene came from matching the DNA to germline, since TCRdb omits it. The CDR3 contains 24 residues. The trim removed 0 bases at V and 1 base at J, leaving 27 bases unmatched. CDR1 is TSWWSYY, CDR2 QGS, per germline. The CDR3 DNA is TGTGCTCTTGGGGAACTTAGAGTCTTCACCTGGGCAGGATGGGGATACGGGCTCACCGATAAACTCATCTTT. This encodes CALGELRVFTWAGWGYGLTDKLIF.

Ten or more counts support this clone. This chain connects TRDV1 to TRDJ1; 11 nucleotides agree with TRDD3. The germline gives CDR1 TSWWSYY, CDR2 QGS. The CDR3 totals 19 residues. Trimming removed 1 base from V and 5 bases from J; junction bases left unmatched: 15. In nucleotides, the CDR3 is TGTGCTCTTGGGGAACCCACACGACGGCTGGGGGATACCGAGGATAAACTCATCTTT. Translation gives CALGEPTRRLGDTEDKLIF.

On this clone: TCRdb shows a much larger clone's protein in place of this DNA's translation, and the two differ at residue 13, likely through a read error; the protein shown is translated from the DNA. The V and J genes are TRDV1 and TRDJ1, with 12 bases matching TRDD3. Matching the DNA to germline supplied the J gene, which TCRdb does not give. The germline CDR1 and CDR2 sequences are TSWWSYY and QGS. CDR3 size: 23 residues. V was pared by 1 base and J by 0 bases, with 21 bases of the junction left unmatched. DNA for the CDR3: TGTGCTCTTGGGGAACAGCCTTGTACTGGGGGATACACTGATGTGCTGTACACCGATAAACTCATCTTT. Protein sequence: CALGEQPCTGGYTDVLYTDKLIF.

This clone has ten or more counts. This rearrangement joins TRDV1 to TRDJ3; 8 bases line up with TRDD3. Losses at the gene ends were 1 base for V and 0 bases for J; bases not matched to a gene: 5. From germline, CDR1 is TSWWSYY and CDR2 QGS. This CDR3 comprises 19 residues. The CDR3 here is CALGERYWGVSWDTRQMFF. In DNA, the CDR3 is TGTGCTCTTGGGGAACGATACTGGGGGGTCTCCTGGGACACCCGACAGATGTTTTTC.

Turning to this clone: At one end, the junction sequence differs from germline, possibly due to a read error. Other DNA sequences in the same sample also yield this CDR3. The rearrangement joins TRDV1 to TRDJ2, with D possibly being TRDD3 (5 bases). The CDR3 spans 14 residues. From germline, CDR1 is TSWWSYY and CDR2 QGS. DNA of the CDR3: TGTGCCCTTGGGGAAAATGCGCTGGAGGCACAACTCTTCTTT. As protein: CALGENALEAQLFF.

Points on this clone: The protein in TCRdb stems from a much larger clone and differs at residue 13 from this DNA's translation, likely a read error; here the protein is translated from the DNA. V and J are TRDV1 and TRDJ1; 7 nucleotides agree with TRDD3. Germline CDR1 TSWWSYY, CDR2 QGS. With 0 bases clipped from V and 4 bases from J, the junction kept 17 bases outside the gene matches. There are 19 residues in the CDR3. CDR3 amino acids: CALGELAYNLGGGGDKLIF. The CDR3 region has the DNA TGTGCTCTTGGGGAACTAGCCTACAACCTTGGGGGAGGGGGCGATAAACTCATCTTT.

Turning to this clone: The protein TCRdb gives is from a much larger clone and does not agree with this DNA's translation at residue 16, likely a read error; the protein shown here comes from the DNA. The chain couples TRDV1 to TRDJ4, with D possibly matching TRDD3 (6 bases). V shed 2 bases and J shed 0 bases, with 37 bases lying between them. The CDR3 covers 23 residues. Per germline, CDR1 TSWWSYY and CDR2 QGS. CDR3 amino acids: CALGEDGPIVPTLYWEDARPLIF. For the CDR3, the DNA is TGTGCTCTTGGGGAAGACGGGCCGATAGTCCCTACTCTTTACTGGGAAGACGCCAGACCCCTGATCTTT.

This clone was seen a handful of times. The translation of this DNA and the TCRdb protein of a much larger clone differ at residue 4, probably owing to a read error; the protein shown here is translated from the DNA. The rearrangement links TRDV1 to TRDJ1, with 8 bases aligning to TRDD3. No J gene was available from TCRdb, and it was assigned here by a germline match of the DNA. The CDR3 is 23 amino acids. Germline CDR1 and CDR2: TSWWSYY and QGS. CDR3 sequence reads: CALRELSSFLQYWGFMPRDKLIF. The DNA of the CDR3 is TGTGCTCTTAGGGAACTAAGCAGCTTCCTCCAATACTGGGGGTTTATGCCCCGGGATAAACTCATCTTT.

As to this clone: A far larger clone is one nucleotide away, so this likely arose from a read error. Additional DNA sequences in this sample encode the identical CDR3. This chain links TRDV2 with TRDJ1; maybe TRDD3 (6 bases). The J gene is absent in TCRdb and was assigned here via DNA matching to germline. The germline V gene has CDR1 GEAIGNYY and CDR2 EKD. The CDR3 sequence is 15 residues long. Trimming pared 1 base from V and 2 bases from J, leaving 13 bases between. The CDR3 region is CACDTLLGDTDKLIF. The CDR3 DNA reads TGTGCCTGTGACACTCTACTGGGAGATACCGATAAACTCATCTTT.

In this sample, this clone turned up a few times. A read error likely explains why the TCRdb protein, taken from a much larger clone, differs from this DNA's translation at residue 12; the protein shown is translated from the DNA. This chain uses TRDV2 with TRDJ3; 7 nucleotides line up with TRDD3. No J gene is reported in TCRdb; it was inferred here by comparing the DNA with germline. This CDR3 is 20 amino acids long. The germline CDR1 and CDR2 sequences are GEAIGNYY and EKD. J lost 2 bases, V lost 0 bases, and 12 bases had no gene match. The CDR3 sequence: CACDTEMGDPSPWDTRQMFF. CDR3 bases: TGTGCCTGTGACACCGAGATGGGGGACCCGAGCCCCTGGGACACCCGACAGATGTTTTTC.

This clone was found a few times. TCRdb's listed protein matches a much larger clone and diverges from this DNA's translation at residue 5, likely through a read error; the protein shown comes from the DNA. This rearrangement joins TRDV2 to TRDJ1, with 11 bases fitting TRDD3. No J gene is reported in TCRdb; it was inferred here by comparing the DNA with germline. Germline lookup yields CDR1 GEAIGNYY and CDR2 EKD. V shed 2 bases, J shed 8 bases, and the junction held 12 bases outside the gene matches. CDR3 length equals 16 residues. The CDR3 reads CACDKLGDTHTLKLIF. Written as DNA, the CDR3 is TGTGCCTGTGACAAGCTGGGGGATACCCACACCCTAAAACTCATCTTT.

A remark on this clone: This specimen includes other DNA sequences encoding the same CDR3. V and J are TRDV1 and TRDJ1, with 11 bases lining up with TRDD3. TCRdb does not report a J gene; here it was assigned by matching the DNA to germline references. Trimming removed 5 bases from V and 7 bases from J; junction bases left unmatched: 21. The CDR3 runs to 19 residues. Germline V gives CDR1 TSWWSYY, CDR2 QGS. DNA of the CDR3: TGTGCTCTTGGGTCTAGGGGTTCCTACGCTGTACTGGGGGATATTAAACTCATCTTT. Protein sequence: CALGSRGSYAVLGDIKLIF.

This clone was seen a handful of times. It differs at one base from a far larger clone, so likely a read error. This CDR3 is also generated by other DNA sequences in the sample. V is TRDV1 and J is TRDJ1, with D possibly being TRDD2 or TRDD3 (7 bases each). Here the J gene was assigned by germline matching of the DNA, as TCRdb has none. V was trimmed by 4 bases and J by 4 bases, leaving 46 bases between them. CDR3 length equals 25 residues. Germline loops: CDR1 TSWWSYY, CDR2 QGS. CDR3 sequence (DNA): TGTGCTCTTGGGGTCCGGCCTTCCTTCCATTTTTACTGGGGAATTCCTTCCCTTTTGATCGATAAACTCATCTTT. This codes for CALGVRPSFHFYWGIPSLLIDKLIF.

About this clone itself: Since a far larger clone is one base different, this is likely a read error. The same CDR3 is also encoded by other DNA sequences in this sample. The rearrangement uses TRDV2 and TRDJ1; 13 nucleotides match TRDD3. The J gene, left out of TCRdb, was set here by checking the DNA against germline. Germline CDR1 is GEAIGNYY and CDR2 is EKD. Unmatched junction bases numbered 7, after V lost 4 bases and J lost 0 bases. The CDR3 extends over 17 amino acids. The CDR3 DNA follows: TGTGCCTGTGATTCATTACTGGGGGATACGTACACCGATAAACTCATCTTT. Its protein is CACDSLLGDTYTDKLIF.

This clone was detected a few times. This probably arose from a read error, given a far larger clone one base away. At the DNA level, this CDR3 is encoded by other sequences in the same sample as well. V usage is TRDV3 and J usage is TRDJ1; 7 positions match TRDD3. The J gene comes from matching the DNA to germline here; TCRdb lacks it. There are 16 residues in the CDR3. Germline V gives CDR1 TVYSNPD, CDR2 GDNSRS (reference sequence). The trim removed 2 bases at V and 0 bases at J, leaving 12 bases unmatched. The CDR3 DNA reads TGTGCCTTTGGAGGGATACCGATCTGGTACACCGATAAACTCATCTTT. Its protein product is CAFGGIPIWYTDKLIF. Looking up the rest from reference TRDV3 and TRDJ1 gives the full variable domain: CDKVTQSSPDQTVASGSEVVLLCTYDTVYSNPDLFWYRIRPDYSFQFVFYGDNSRSEGADFTQGRFSVKHILTQKAFHLVISPVRTEDSATYYCAFGGIPIWYTDKLIFGKGTRVTVEP.

This clone was found a few times. This is likely an artifact of a read error, given a far larger clone one base away. Other nucleotide sequences in the sample specify the same CDR3. The J gene is uncalled and the V gene is TRDV2; the table's TRDD3 call for D was not verified on the DNA. Germline values: CDR1 GEAIGNYY, CDR2 EKD. The CDR3 spans 22 residues. CDR3 DNA sequence: TGTGCCTGTGATTCGCCACCAACTGGGGGATACGGAAGCTCCTGGGACACCCGACAGATGTTCTTC. It translates to CACDSPPTGGYGSSWDTRQMFF.

A note on this clone: The TCRdb protein, from a much larger clone, departs from this DNA's translation at residue 12, likely by read error; the protein shown derives from the DNA. The V gene was identified as TRDV1, while no J gene was called; whether TRDD3, the table's D call, matches the DNA was not checked. CDR3 length equals 14 residues. The germline gives CDR1 TSWWSYY, CDR2 QGS. The CDR3 protein is CALGELPMVDKPIF. The CDR3 DNA reads TGTGCTCTTGGGGAACTCCCTATGGTCGATAAACCCATCTTT.

A note on this clone: The mismatch at residue 13 between this DNA's translation and the TCRdb protein of a much larger clone likely reflects a read error; the protein shown is translated from the DNA. The chain uses TRDV2 and TRDJ1; D call uncertain. The CDR3 is 15 amino acids. Germline values: CDR1 GEAIGNYY, CDR2 EKD. CDR3 in DNA: TGTGCCTGTGACACGGTCCAGCGCGTTACCGATAAACCCATCTTT. Its translation is CACDTVQRVTDKPIF.

This clone was seen a few times. The amino acid sequence in TCRdb belongs to a much larger clone and departs from this DNA's translation at residue 3, likely a sequencing read error; the sequence shown is translated from the DNA. The chain couples TRDV1 to TRDJ3; possibly TRDD3 for D (6 bases). The CDR3 is 19 amino acids. Germline V gives CDR1 TSWWSYY, CDR2 QGS. CDR3 sequence (DNA): TGTGCTCCTGGGGACTTTTCCTGGGGTCCCTCCTGGGACACCCGACAGATGTTTTTC. The encoded protein is CAPGDFSWGPSWDTRQMFF.

This clone was detected a few times. The protein held in TCRdb is that of a much larger clone and does not match this DNA's translation at residue 3, likely because of a read error; the protein shown is translated from the DNA. The chain links TRDV1 to TRDJ1; maybe TRDD3 (6 bases). CDR1 TSWWSYY and CDR2 QGS come from the germline V gene. The CDR3 is made up of 14 amino acids. The CDR3 nucleotides read TGTGCTCCTGGGGAACTAAATGCCACCGATAAACTCATCTTT. It translates to CAPGELNATDKLIF.

Concerning this clone: A far larger clone is only one base removed, so a read error is likely. The chain recombines TRDV2 with TRDJ1; D is undetermined. Germline matching of the DNA provided the J gene here, since TCRdb leaves it blank. The CDR3 is 13 residues long. Germline V lookup: CDR1 GEAIGNYY, CDR2 EKD. CDR3: CACDTWNTDKLIF. The CDR3 DNA sequence: TGTGCCTGCGACACTTGGAACACCGATAAACTCATCTTT.

This clone appeared a few times. The protein recorded in TCRdb matches a much larger clone and deviates from this DNA's translation at residue 3, suggesting a read error; the protein here is obtained by translating the DNA. This chain uses TRDV1 with TRDJ1, with TRDD3 matching 13 bases. The J gene, absent from TCRdb, was called here by matching the DNA to germline. There are 21 residues in the CDR3. CDR1 and CDR2 (germline): TSWWSYY, QGS. CDR3: CAPGEHVRRPVTGGYVDKLIF. For the CDR3, the DNA is TGTGCTCCTGGGGAACACGTCAGGAGGCCCGTTACTGGGGGATACGTCGATAAACTCATCTTT.

In its sample, this clone ranks as medium-sized. The same CDR3 can be traced to other DNA sequences in this sample. This chain uses TRDV2 with TRDJ2, with 8 bases fitting TRDD3. The length of the CDR3 is 13 residues. After removal of 0 bases from V and 7 bases from J, the junction contained 0 bases not matched to a gene. Germline V lookup: CDR1 GEAIGNYY, CDR2 EKD. CDR3 in amino acids: CACDTWGIAQLFF. The CDR3 nucleotides read TGTGCCTGTGACACCTGGGGGATAGCACAACTCTTCTTT.

In this sample, this clone turned up a few times. TCRdb pairs this DNA with a much larger clone's protein that differs at residue 3, likely a read error; the protein shown was translated from the DNA. The chain combines TRDV1 with TRDJ1; 9 bases line up with TRDD2. The J gene, absent from TCRdb, was called here by matching the DNA to germline. The CDR3 spans 22 residues. Germline assignment: CDR1 TSWWSYY and CDR2 QGS. CDR3 in amino acids: CAPGEPLLPTEWGTLGADKLIF. Written as DNA, the CDR3 is TGTGCTCCTGGGGAACCCCTCCTTCCTACGGAATGGGGGACCCTGGGGGCCGATAAACTCATCTTT.

This clone was counted between two and nine times. A read error likely explains this, since a far larger clone differs by one base. This CDR3 is also generated by other DNA sequences in the sample. V gene TRDV2 combines with J gene TRDJ1; 9 bases map to TRDD3. TCRdb carries no J gene annotation; the J gene was assigned here by matching the DNA with germline. Germline lookup yields CDR1 GEAIGNYY and CDR2 EKD. There are 17 residues in the CDR3. The CDR3 spells CACDTVGLTGGVQKLIF. CDR3 nucleotides: TGTGCCTGCGACACCGTGGGGTTAACTGGGGGAGTACAAAAACTCATCTTT.

With regard to this clone: The protein TCRdb gives is from a much larger clone and does not agree with this DNA's translation at residue 9, likely a read error; the protein shown here comes from the DNA. The sample carries other DNA sequences with the same CDR3. The genes are TRDV2 and TRDJ1; D may be TRDD2 (5 bases). The length of the CDR3 is 15 residues. The V gene lost 3 bases and the J gene lost 3 bases, with 16 bases spanning the gap. Germline V gene lookup returns CDR1 GEAIGNYY and CDR2 EKD. CDR3 in amino acids: CACDPLLLKADKLIF. The DNA for the CDR3 is TGTGCCTGTGACCCTCTACTCCTAAAGGCCGATAAACTCATCTTT.

In regard to this clone: One base separates it from a far larger clone, so it is likely a read error. The sample holds other DNA sequences that translate to the same CDR3. The V gene call reads TRDV2; no J gene was called; the listed D gene, TRDD3, was not tested against the DNA. The CDR3 contains 16 residues. Germline CDR1 GEAIGNYY, CDR2 EKD. DNA of the CDR3: TGTGCCTGTGACAGAGGGGGGATAACGTACACCGATAAACTCATCTTC. Residues: CACDRGGITYTDKLIF.

This clone was found a few times. TCRdb assigns this DNA the protein of a much larger clone, which departs from its translation at residue 13; this likely reflects a read error, and the protein shown comes from translating the DNA. This chain joins TRDV1 and TRDJ1; a weak D match, TRDD3 (6 bases). Matching the DNA to germline supplied the J gene, which TCRdb does not give. Deletions cut 2 bases from V and 0 bases from J, with 28 bases between. The length of the CDR3 is 21 residues. The germline CDR1 and CDR2 sequences are TSWWSYY and QGS. DNA for the CDR3: TGTGCTCTTGGGGAATGCCACCTAGACCGCGGGGGACACGGGTACACCGATAAACTCATCTTT. Its translation is CALGECHLDRGGHGYTDKLIF.

This clone was picked up a small number of times. The protein TCRdb lists belongs to a much larger clone and differs from this DNA's translation at residue 10, which points to a read error; the protein shown is made from the DNA. The chain links TRDV1 to TRDJ1, with 10 bases matching TRDD3. The J gene was not available in TCRdb and was assigned here by matching the DNA to germline segments. J was trimmed by 0 bases and V by 2 bases; bases with no gene match: 18. The CDR3 length is 21 residues. Germline-derived CDR1 and CDR2 are TSWWSYY and QGS. The CDR3 nucleotides are TGTGCTCTTGGGGAATGCCACCTAGACCACGGGGGATACGGGTACACCGATAAACTCATCTTT. Amino acids: CALGECHLDHGGYGYTDKLIF.